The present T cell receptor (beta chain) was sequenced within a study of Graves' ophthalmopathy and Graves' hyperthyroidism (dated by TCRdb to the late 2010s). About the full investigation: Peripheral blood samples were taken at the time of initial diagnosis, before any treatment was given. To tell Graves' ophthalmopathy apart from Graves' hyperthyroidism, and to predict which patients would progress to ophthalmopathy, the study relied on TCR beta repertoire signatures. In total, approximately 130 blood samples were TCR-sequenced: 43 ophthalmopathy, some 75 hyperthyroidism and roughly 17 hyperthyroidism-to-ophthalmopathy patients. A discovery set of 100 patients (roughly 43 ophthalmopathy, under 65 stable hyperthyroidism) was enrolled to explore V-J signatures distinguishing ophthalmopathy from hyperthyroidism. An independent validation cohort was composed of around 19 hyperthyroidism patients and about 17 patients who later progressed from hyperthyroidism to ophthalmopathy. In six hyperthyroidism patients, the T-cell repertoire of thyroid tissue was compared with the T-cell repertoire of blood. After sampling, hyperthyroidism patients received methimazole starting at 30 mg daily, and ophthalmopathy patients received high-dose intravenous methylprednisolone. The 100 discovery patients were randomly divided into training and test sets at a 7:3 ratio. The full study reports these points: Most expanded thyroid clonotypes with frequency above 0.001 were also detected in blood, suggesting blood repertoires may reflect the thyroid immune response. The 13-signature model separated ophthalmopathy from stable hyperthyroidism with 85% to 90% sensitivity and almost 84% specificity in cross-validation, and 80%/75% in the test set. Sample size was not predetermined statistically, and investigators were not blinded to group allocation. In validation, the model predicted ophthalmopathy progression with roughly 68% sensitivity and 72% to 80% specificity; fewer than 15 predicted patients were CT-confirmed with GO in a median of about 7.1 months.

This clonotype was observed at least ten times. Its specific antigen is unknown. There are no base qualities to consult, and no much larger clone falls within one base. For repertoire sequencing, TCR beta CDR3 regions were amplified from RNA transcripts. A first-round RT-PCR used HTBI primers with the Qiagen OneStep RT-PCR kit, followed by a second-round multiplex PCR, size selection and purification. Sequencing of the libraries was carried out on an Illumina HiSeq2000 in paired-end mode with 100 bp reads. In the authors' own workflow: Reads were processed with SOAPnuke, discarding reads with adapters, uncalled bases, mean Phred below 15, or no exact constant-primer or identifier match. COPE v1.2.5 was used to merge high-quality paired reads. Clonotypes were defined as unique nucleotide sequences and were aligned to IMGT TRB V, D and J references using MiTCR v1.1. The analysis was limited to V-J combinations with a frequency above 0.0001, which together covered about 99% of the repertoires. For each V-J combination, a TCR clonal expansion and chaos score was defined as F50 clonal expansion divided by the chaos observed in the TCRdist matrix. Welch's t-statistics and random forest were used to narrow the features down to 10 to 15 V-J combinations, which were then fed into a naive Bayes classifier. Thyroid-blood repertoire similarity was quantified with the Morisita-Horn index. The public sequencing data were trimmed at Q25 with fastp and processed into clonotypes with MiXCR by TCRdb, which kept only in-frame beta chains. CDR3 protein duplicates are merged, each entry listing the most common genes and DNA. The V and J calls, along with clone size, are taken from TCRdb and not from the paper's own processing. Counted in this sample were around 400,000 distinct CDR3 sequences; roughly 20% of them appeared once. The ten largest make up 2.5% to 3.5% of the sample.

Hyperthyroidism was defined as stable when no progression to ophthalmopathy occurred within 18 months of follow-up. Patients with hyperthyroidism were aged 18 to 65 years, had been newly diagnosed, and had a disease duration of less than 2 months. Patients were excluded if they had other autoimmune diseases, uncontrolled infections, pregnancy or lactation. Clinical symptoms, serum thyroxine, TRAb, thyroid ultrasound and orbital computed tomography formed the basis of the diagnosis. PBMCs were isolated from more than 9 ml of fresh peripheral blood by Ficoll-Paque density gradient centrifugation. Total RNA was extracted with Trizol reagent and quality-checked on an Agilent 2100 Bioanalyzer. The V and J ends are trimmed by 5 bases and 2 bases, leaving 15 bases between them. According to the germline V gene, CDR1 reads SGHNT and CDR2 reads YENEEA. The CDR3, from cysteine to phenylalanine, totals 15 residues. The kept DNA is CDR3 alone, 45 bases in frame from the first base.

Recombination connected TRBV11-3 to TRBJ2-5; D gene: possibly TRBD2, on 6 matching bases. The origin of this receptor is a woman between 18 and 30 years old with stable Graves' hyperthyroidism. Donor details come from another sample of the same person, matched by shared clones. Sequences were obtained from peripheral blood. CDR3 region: CASSRGLRQQETQYF. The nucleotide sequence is TGTGCCAGCAGCAGGGGACTGAGGCAGCAAGAGACCCAGTACTTC.